This TCR beta chain appears in the sequencing data of a study of a mutant IDH1 vaccine in newly diagnosed glioma. The repertoire was sequenced with immunoSEQ multiplex PCR; TCRdb's copy has only in-frame clones and lacks some. The sample records 30,000 to 40,000 clones, about four fifths being singletons. Trimming removed 6 bases from V and 4 bases from J; junction bases left unmatched: 7. The germline gives CDR1 LNHDA, CDR2 SQIVND (reference sequence). The CDR3 has 14 amino acids. Time point noted: baseline, week 1 (first vaccination visit). Treatment here: pre-vaccination baseline after standard-of-care therapy.

The sequencing used peripheral blood mononuclear cells (PBMCs), collected from a glioma patient treated with radiotherapy, temozolomide or both. The origin of this receptor is a man aged 45 to 65 with glioma. Some clones in this sample may be carry-over from other donors' samples. This chain connects TRBV19 to TRBJ2-3; 7 nucleotides agree with TRBD1. CDR3 nucleotide sequence: TGTGCCAGTAGAGCACAGGGGTTAGCAGATACGCAGTATTTT. Translated, it gives CASRAQGLADTQYF.